These 10 T cell receptor beta chains were sequenced from one sample in a study of T cell responses to AZD1222 COVID-19 vaccine (dated by TCRdb to about 2021). Library preparation was by the immunoSEQ multiplex PCR assay. Held by TCRdb, this immuneACCESS table contains in-frame sequences only and omits some clones. Under half of the omission traces to an unresolved V gene where checked; the cause of the rest is unknown. A total of some 180,000 clones appear in this sample, 85% to 95% of them only once. The top ten clonotypes cover 3.6% of the sample. This sample's time point label indicates: about 28 days (+/-7) after the second vaccine dose. Sample treatment or condition, as interpreted from the label and publication: meningococcal conjugate vaccine given as trial control. The specimen comprised peripheral blood, sampled 28 days after the second dose of the MenACWY control vaccine. Receptors originate from an adult who received the MenACWY meningococcal vaccine as a control.

This chain uses TRBV11-3 with TRBJ2-7, with TRBD1 matching over 7 bases. The CDR3 sequence is 15 residues long. Germline V lookup: CDR1 SGHNT, CDR2 YENEEA. The V gene end was trimmed by 4 bases and the J gene end by 2 bases; junction bases not matched to a gene: 8. This CDR3 reads CASSYGTASPYEQYF. CDR3 bases: TGTGCCAGCAGCTACGGGACAGCGAGCCCCTACGAGCAGTACTTC.

The chain is built from TRBV3-1 (or the pseudogene TRBV3-2) and TRBJ1-1; D remains ambiguous. The V end lost 1 base, the J end lost 2 bases, and 8 bases lay between the germline ends. CDR1 and CDR2 from the germline V gene are LGHDT and YNNKEL (reference sequence). CDR3 length equals 14 residues. In DNA form, the CDR3 reads TGTGCCAGCAGCCAAGGACCGGGTAACACTGAAGCTTTCTTT. Translation gives CASSQGPGNTEAFF.

This clone appeared a single time. This chain connects TRBV28 to TRBJ2-7; the D gene is possibly TRBD2 (6 bases). Looked up from germline, CDR1 is MDHEN and CDR2 is SYDVKM. This CDR3 is 17 amino acids long. V lost 5 bases and J 5 bases, leaving 25 bases between the germline ends. Written as DNA, the CDR3 is TGTGCCAGCAGTCCTATCTCGAGACTAGTTCTCGGAGACGAGCAGTACTTC. Translation: CASSPISRLVLGDEQYF.

The rearrangement links TRBV27 to TRBJ1-1; D is unclear. V shed 6 bases and J shed 6 bases, with 17 bases lying between them. Germline V gene sequence: CDR1 MNHEY, CDR2 SMNVEV (reference sequence). The CDR3 runs to 14 residues. The CDR3 here is CASSGPGGIAEAFF. The CDR3 coding sequence is TGTGCCAGCAGCGGTCCTGGCGGTATCGCTGAAGCTTTCTTT.

J is TRBJ1-2 and V is TRBV9; D not certain. The CDR3 is 12 residues long. Germline CDR1 reads SGDLS; CDR2 reads YYNGEE. Deletions cut 0 bases from V and 4 bases from J, with 4 bases between. As DNA, the CDR3 is TGTGCCAGCAGCGTAGGGTCCTATGGCTACACCTTC. Translation gives CASSVGSYGYTF.

The chain joins TRBV7-8 to TRBJ2-3, with 11 bases identical to TRBD2. The V segment lost 6 bases and the J segment 1 base; nucleotides outside the gene matches: 3. CDR1 and CDR2 from the germline V gene are SGHVS and FQNEAQ. The CDR3 loop spans 15 amino acids. CDR3 in DNA: TGTGCCAGCAGTCCGACTAGCGGGGGCACAGATACGCAGTATTTT. Translating gives CASSPTSGGTDTQYF.

The chain has TRBV6-5 and TRBJ1-1; unclear D gene. In germline, CDR1 is MNHEY, CDR2 SVGAGI. Between the trimmed V and J ends, which lost 1 base and 8 bases, there was a span of 5 bases. This CDR3 comprises 11 residues. The CDR3 is CASSYLGEAFF. The CDR3 DNA is TGTGCCAGCAGTTACTTGGGAGAAGCTTTCTTT.

This chain's CDR3 is CASSPLGSGDTQYF. The CDR3 nucleotides read TGTGCCAGTAGCCCGCTGGGTTCTGGAGATACGCAGTATTTT. The chain uses TRBV19 and TRBJ2-3; D is undetermined. Germline V gene sequence: CDR1 LNHDA, CDR2 SQIVND (reference sequence). V was clipped by 6 bases and J by 5 bases, with 15 bases between them. The CDR3 covers 14 residues.

This clone came up a few times. This rearrangement joins TRBV4-3 to TRBJ1-5; D ambiguous. Trimming removed 0 bases from V and 7 bases from J, with 10 bases in between. The CDR3 consists of 14 residues. From germline, CDR1 is LGHNA and CDR2 YSLEER. The CDR3 is CASSQDPMGQPQHF. CDR3 coding DNA: TGCGCCAGCAGCCAAGATCCGATGGGGCAGCCCCAGCATTTT.

CDR3 sequence reads: CASSLRAGGNQPQHF. Written as DNA, the CDR3 is TGTGCCAGCAGCTTAAGGGCGGGCGGCAATCAGCCCCAGCATTTT. The V and J genes are TRBV9 and TRBJ1-5, with D unresolved. V lost 4 bases, J lost 2 bases, and 13 bases lay in between. The germline gives CDR1 SGDLS, CDR2 YYNGEE. The CDR3 is 15 amino acids.